A selection of T cell receptor beta chains follows, all from one sample in a study of blood T cell repertoires in COVID-19. The assay was immunoSEQ multiplex PCR, and TCRdb's table has in-frame clones only and misses some. The sample lists 100,000 to 150,000 clones, roughly 80% occurring once. The sample taken for sequencing was peripheral blood. These TCRs come from a woman older than 75 with acute or convalescent COVID-19. CDR3s leave out the opening cysteine and the closing phenylalanine or tryptophan.

cdr3_length v_call cdr3_aa
13 TRBV3-1/TRBV3-2 ASSVGLAGLGEQF
16 TRBV7-9 ASSLAAPGRGESKTQY
14 TRBV19 ASSPARDRGTDTQY
11 TRBV29-1 SVEVAPNYGYT
12 TRBV10-3 AISERGLTGELF
14 TRBV6-6 ASSYPWDRNNSPLH
13 TRBV4-3 ASSQASGRWDEQF
13 TRBV7-2 ASSSGRTSGREQY
13 TRBV4-3 ASSQEGSGIGGYT
15 TRBV7-9 ASSPGLAGANTGELF
10 TRBV29-1 SARQGTDEQY
13 TRBV11-3 ASSLLGRSTDTQY
13 TRBV6-5 ASRTIGTSGYEQY
13 TRBV19 ASSIWRQGRNEQF
14 TRBV6-2/TRBV6-3 ASSLPSSGSGDTQY
13 TRBV15 ATSRGSGGNQPQH
12 TRBV19 ASSRGAGPYGYT
16 TRBV7-2 ASRGQAGRSSYNSPLH
13 TRBV6-1 ASSEGTQRGQPQH
13 TRBV9 ASSVGGRADDEQY
13 TRBV5-5 ASSITGVTNEKLF
15 TRBV19 ASSPISGPGIPQTQY
10 TRBV12-3/TRBV12-4 ASSLQYSPLH
12 TRBV7-2 ASSSSRQGHGYT
13 TRBV9 ASSVYPGEGTEAF
13 TRBV21-1 ASSKGAGERYEQY
12 TRBV15 ATSRDRYNSPLH
15 TRBV7-5 VRSPQGKREAGDTQY
13 TRBV21-1 ASSKVGGRPYEQY
9 TRBV20-1 SAIANYGYT
16 TRBV2 ASTGLRGQGTGANVLT
13 TRBV5-1 ASSSTGTSPGELF
13 TRBV12-5 ASGLVTGPNYGYT
13 TRBV19 ASSPPTGTNQPQH
15 TRBV3-1/TRBV3-2 ASSQDPLAGLTDTQY
18 TRBV19 ASSTNSVVGTGSNTGELF
11 TRBV7-9 ATDQGFGYGYT
11 TRBV12-3/TRBV12-4 ASSFLWADGYT
12 TRBV18 ASSRNGRDTEAF
11 TRBV5-1 ASSLDRGYGYT
11 TRBV19 ASRTSGQETQY
13 TRBV19 ASGFGGGAFDEQF
13 TRBV4-1 ASSQGQGPGNTIY
12 TRBV7-9 ASSLDGGPTEAF
12 TRBV30 AWSGQGIGNTIY
14 TRBV7-9 ASSLGTGFYNSPLH
13 TRBV5-1 ASSMGQAGANVLT
13 TRBV19 ASSIGTSGIGEQF
14 TRBV19 ASSIARTGTNTEAF
13 TRBV24-1 ATSDAGTRGHEQF
14 TRBV2 ASRNGRRAGENIQY
12 TRBV7-2 ASGAQGGMRPQH
12 TRBV5-1 ASSFRDYTDTQY
15 TRBV19 ASRKGLAAIGTDTQY
14 TRBV12-5 ASGLVYGGIRNEQF